Sequencing of this T cell receptor (beta chain) was carried out in a study of T-cell memory formation after mild COVID-19. TCRdb reanalysed the 5' RACE reads using MiXCR and keeps one entry per CDR3 protein. This table has fewer than 650,000 distinct CDR3 sequences, roughly 17% appearing once. This CDR3 is built from 14 residues. CDR1 MNHEY and CDR2 SVGAGI come from the germline V gene. V dropped 2 bases and J dropped 10; count of bases not matched to a gene: 7. The rearrangement uses TRBV6-5 and TRBJ1-4; 7 bases match TRBD1. Input material: PBMCs or a T cell subset sorted from them (not recorded which). The clonotype originates from an adult woman who had mild COVID-19 (a few samples of this study predate the infection). Cell type and time point are not known. The CDR3 loop is CASSYRTGSRKLFF. CDR3 nucleotides: TGTGCCAGCAGTTACCGGACAGGTTCTCGAAAACTGTTTTTT.